This T cell receptor (beta chain) is drawn from a study of blood T cell repertoires in COVID-19. Study-wide background: Sample material is recorded as cDNA or gDNA derived from T cells, B-cell-depleted T cells, or PBMCs.

Original processing notes: From reference gene primer amplification, estimates of nucleated cell counts were derived. Clones were sequenced by immunoSEQ multiplex PCR, and TCRdb holds only the in-frame ones, with some missing. V, J and clone size reflect that table, while D and trimming were determined from the DNA. The sample lists approximately 250,000 clones; 84% were seen once. All enrollees were roughly 18 to 89 years old and from about 25 US areas. Participants' reported clinical history set cohort assignment. The sample consisted of PBMCs or T cells enriched from blood (not recorded which). This receptor was taken from a man aged 25-40 years with acute COVID-19.

The CDR3: CASSTGTINEQFF. In DNA form, the CDR3 reads TGTGCCAGCAGTACCGGGACTATCAATGAGCAGTTCTTC. This chain connects TRBV6-4 to TRBJ2-1; 7 bases match TRBD2. Germline CDR1 and CDR2: MRHNA and SNTAGT. CDR3 length equals 13 residues. V gave up 5 bases and J gave up 6 bases; unmatched junction bases: 4.